The TCR beta chain under discussion was sequenced for a study of cytomegalovirus exposure and HLA in healthy donors. The overall study: Ancestry clustering placed 70% to 90% of over 300 genotyped donors in the Caucasian-associated cluster. Regarding the study as a whole: Reportedly, cytomegalovirus status was diagnosed with high sensitivity and specificity. Most TCR beta V segments were productive about 87% or about 30% of the time in an earlier analysis.

Germline trimming cut 5 bases from V and 1 base from J; bases unmatched to any gene: 4. Germline V gene data show CDR1 as SGHVS and CDR2 as FNYEAQ. This CDR3 has 16 amino acids. With 60 Vbeta and 13 Jbeta primers, the PCR was carried out. Clones were sequenced by immunoSEQ multiplex PCR, and TCRdb holds only the in-frame ones, with some missing. The sample holds roughly 150,000 clones, over 75% seen once. This clone came up a few times. Its antigen is as yet unknown. V usage is TRBV7-6 and J usage is TRBJ2-2; 10 positions agree with TRBD2. This receptor was identified in a male donor in good health and CMV-seronegative. Sequenced sample: PBMCs. The chain's CDR3 is CASSQLAGQNTGELFF. The CDR3 nucleotides read TGTGCCAGCAGCCAACTAGCGGGGCAGAACACCGGGGAGCTGTTTTTT. Full variable domain (outside the CDR3, taken from reference TRBV7-6 and TRBJ2-2): GAGVSQSPRYKVTKRGQDVALRCDPISGHVSLYWYRQALGQGPEFLTYFNYEAQQDKSGLPNDRFSAERPEGSISTLTIQRTEQRDSAMYRCASSQLAGQNTGELFFGEGSRLTVL.